The 16 T cell receptor beta chains presented below share a single source sample, sequenced in a study of T cells expressing NK-cell markers. TCRdb re-called the 5' RACE reads, yielding one record per CDR3 amino acid sequence without DNA. The sample has about 460,000 distinct CDR3 sequences. The sequenced sample consisted of blood T cells: a sorted CD56 or NKG2C T cell subset, CD4+ or CD8+ T cells, or bulk PBMC T cells (not recorded which). Every receptor here comes from a woman in her forties or fifties in good health.

V usage is TRBV12-3 or TRBV12-4 and J usage is TRBJ1-4; the D gene TCRdb calls, TRBD1, cannot be checked with no DNA. This CDR3 contains 14 residues. CDR3: CASSFRDMGEKLFF.

The chain is built from TRBV20-1 and TRBJ2-5; there is no DNA to check the TCRdb D call of TRBD2. This CDR3 is built from 18 residues. Germline V lookup: CDR1 DFQATT, CDR2 SNEGSKA (reference sequence). The CDR3 region is CSASGLAGGPSSSLTQYF.

The chain combines TRBV7-7 with TRBJ2-2; there is no DNA to check the TCRdb D call of TRBD1. The germline gives CDR1 SSHAT, CDR2 FNYEAQ (reference sequence). There are 15 residues in the CDR3. The CDR3 sequence: CASSLGQGESGELFF. The complete variable domain, with remaining parts taken from reference TRBV7-7 and TRBJ2-2, reads GAGVSQSPRYKVTKRGQDVTLRCDPISSHATLYWYQQALGQGPEFLTYFNYEAQPDKSGLPSDRFSAERPEGSISTLTIQRTEQRDSAMYRCASSLGQGESGELFFGEGSRLTVL.

The gene calls are TRBV19 and TRBJ1-1. Per the germline V gene, CDR1 is LNHDA and CDR2 is SQIVND (reference sequence). The CDR3 loop spans 16 amino acids. The CDR3 reads CASSIDQDYMNTEAFF.

The V and J genes are TRBV24-1 and TRBJ2-1; TCRdb reports TRBD2, a call that lacks DNA to check it against. Germline V CDR1 and CDR2: KGHDR, SFDVKD. The CDR3 sequence is 17 residues long. The CDR3 spells CATSDYPGLAGGYEQFF.

V is TRBV14 and J is TRBJ1-1. The germline V gene encodes CDR1 SGHDN and CDR2 FVKESK. CDR3 length equals 17 residues. CDR3: CASSQDSLWALNTEAFF.

This chain joins TRBV3-1 and TRBJ2-1; no DNA is available, so the TRBD1 call from TCRdb remains unchecked. This CDR3 spans 16 amino acids. Germline loops: CDR1 LGHDT, CDR2 YNNKEL (reference sequence). The CDR3 is CASSQSPGFVWNEQFF.

The chain recombines TRBV7-9 with TRBJ2-1; lacking DNA, the TRBD2 call made by TCRdb goes unchecked. The length of the CDR3 is 15 residues. Germline values: CDR1 SEHNR, CDR2 FQNEAQ (reference sequence). The CDR3: CASSFEGGRDNEQFF.

The chain employs TRBV19 and TRBJ1-3. The germline V gene encodes CDR1 LNHDA and CDR2 SQIVND (reference sequence). The CDR3 runs 14 residues. The CDR3 reads CASTETKPGNTIYF. Variable domain in full (rest from reference TRBV19 and TRBJ1-3): DGGITQSPKYLFRKEGQNVTLSCEQNLNHDAMYWYRQDPGQGLRLIYYSQIVNDFQKGDIAEGYSVSREKKESFPLTVTSAQKNPTAFYLCASTETKPGNTIYFGEGSWLTVV.

The V call is TRBV2, the J call TRBJ1-2. Germline V gene lookup returns CDR1 SNHLY and CDR2 FYNNEI. The CDR3 extends over 12 amino acids. CDR3 sequence reads: CATAKDSYGYTF.

The V call is TRBV7-9, the J call TRBJ2-3; TCRdb gives TRBD1 as the D gene, but with no DNA this cannot be confirmed. This CDR3 contains 15 residues. Germline V CDR1 and CDR2: SEHNR, FQNEAQ (reference sequence). The CDR3: CASSLWGRYTDTQYF.

The chain combines TRBV27 with TRBJ2-3. The CDR3 has 16 amino acids. Germline values: CDR1 MNHEY, CDR2 SMNVEV (reference sequence). The CDR3: CASSWLGLGRPDTQYF.

V and J are TRBV20-1 and TRBJ2-1. The germline V gene has CDR1 DFQATT and CDR2 SNEGSKA (reference sequence). The CDR3 sequence is 11 residues long. CDR3: CSALRGNEQFF.

This rearrangement joins TRBV15 to TRBJ2-1. The CDR3 sequence is 13 residues long. The germline CDR1 and CDR2 sequences are LNHNV and YYDKDF (reference sequence). The CDR3 loop is CATSRDVIGMRFF. Looking up the rest from reference TRBV15 and TRBJ2-1 gives the full variable domain: DAMVIQNPRYQVTQFGKPVTLSCSQTLNHNVMYWYQQKSSQAPKLLFHYYDKDFNNEADTPDNFQSRRPNTSFCFLDIRSPGLGDTAMYLCATSRDVIGMRFFGPGTRLTVL.

This rearrangement joins TRBV27 to TRBJ2-5; TCRdb names TRBD2, which stays unverified in the absence of DNA. Germline CDR1 is MNHEY and CDR2 is SMNVEV (reference sequence). This CDR3 region has 17 residues. This CDR3 reads CASSFLAGGPLGETQYF.

The chain has TRBV6-5 and TRBJ1-1; TCRdb indicates TRBD1, and absent DNA this call remains unverified. CDR1 is MNHEY and CDR2 is SVGAGI in the germline V gene. This CDR3 comprises 17 residues. CDR3 residues: CASSSIRQGKTDTEAFF.